This T cell receptor (beta chain) stems from a study of cytomegalovirus exposure and HLA in healthy donors. Primers: 60 Vbeta forward and 13 Jbeta reverse. The method was immunoSEQ multiplex PCR; TCRdb's version includes in-frame clones alone and lacks a portion of them. The sample lists about 84,000 clones; 55% to 70% were seen once. The CDR3 has 14 residues. V was clipped by 6 bases and J by 6 bases, with 17 bases between them. Germline V gene data show CDR1 as SNHLY and CDR2 as FYNNEI. The chain carries TRBV2 and TRBJ1-2; the D gene is possibly TRBD1 (6 bases). The receptor was isolated from a woman aged 40 to 55 in good health and CMV-seropositive. What was sequenced was PBMCs. CDR3: CASRAVRGSHGYTF. The CDR3, as DNA: TGTGCCAGCAGGGCCGTCAGGGGCTCCCATGGCTACACCTTC.